The 7 T cell receptor beta chains below all came from one sample that was sequenced in a study of T cell responses to AZD1222 COVID-19 vaccine. Clones were sequenced by immunoSEQ multiplex PCR, and TCRdb holds only the in-frame ones, with some missing. The table records over 100,000 clones, about 91% of them present only once. Source: peripheral blood, taken on day 0 of AZD1222 vaccination. These receptors were collected from an adult in good health.

The rearrangement links TRBV27 to TRBJ1-1; D gene unclear. The V and J ends lost 5 bases and 1 base respectively, with 11 bases between them. CDR1 is MNHEY, CDR2 SMNVEV, per germline (reference sequence). This CDR3 has 14 residues. The CDR3, as DNA: TGTGCCAGCAGTCACCCGGGTTGGAACACTGAAGCTTTCTTT. Protein sequence: CASSHPGWNTEAFF.

The rearrangement joins TRBV7-9 to TRBJ1-3; D gene unclear. The CDR3 extends over 15 amino acids. V was clipped by 1 base and J by 3 bases, with 10 bases between them. Germline CDR1 reads SEHNR; CDR2 reads FQNEAQ (reference sequence). CDR3 region: CASSLGSEGGNTIYF. DNA of the CDR3: TGTGCCAGCAGCTTAGGGTCGGAGGGTGGAAACACCATATATTTT.

The chain has TRBV30 and TRBJ2-1; 9 positions agree with TRBD2. Germline trimming cut 5 bases from V and 5 bases from J; bases unmatched to any gene: 7. Germline CDR1 and CDR2: GTSNPN and SVGIG (reference sequence). The CDR3 is 14 residues long. This CDR3 is CAWVAGVNDNEQFF. The CDR3 DNA follows: TGTGCCTGGGTAGCGGGGGTGAACGACAATGAGCAGTTCTTC.

This clone was found once. The rearrangement links TRBV6-5 to TRBJ1-1, with 7 bases aligning to TRBD1. CDR1 and CDR2 from the germline V gene are MNHEY and SVGAGI. This CDR3 comprises 13 residues. The V gene end was trimmed by 6 bases and the J gene end by 3 bases; junction bases not matched to a gene: 4. The CDR3 DNA follows: TGTGCCAGCAGCCCCGACAGGGACACTGAAGCTTTCTTT. This codes for CASSPDRDTEAFF.

The chain recombines TRBV5-1 with TRBJ2-5, with TRBD2 identical over 8 bases. The germline V gene has CDR1 SGHRS and CDR2 YFSETQ. The CDR3 spans 14 residues. With 3 bases clipped from V and 5 bases from J, the junction kept 6 bases outside the gene matches. CDR3 in DNA: TGCGCCAGCAGCTCGAGCGGGGGTTGGGAGACCCAGTACTTC. Translated: CASSSSGGWETQYF.

This chain links TRBV9 with TRBJ1-3; 10 positions match TRBD1. With V trimmed by 4 bases and J by 3 bases, 13 bases remained unmatched. CDR3 length equals 18 residues. Germline V gene data show CDR1 as SGDLS and CDR2 as YYNGEE. The CDR3 sequence: CASSPRPGTGAIGNTIYF. CDR3 coding DNA: TGTGCCAGCAGCCCCCGTCCCGGGACAGGGGCGATTGGAAACACCATATATTTT. Drawing the rest from reference TRBV9 and TRBJ1-3, the complete variable domain is DSGVTQTPKHLITATGQRVTLRCSPRSGDLSVYWYQQSLDQGLQFLIQYYNGEERAKGNILERFSAQQFPDLHSELNLSSLELGDSALYFCASSPRPGTGAIGNTIYFGEGSWLTVV.

The V call is TRBV30, the J call TRBJ1-2, with D perhaps matching TRBD1 (6 bases). This CDR3 comprises 13 residues. Per the germline V gene, CDR1 is GTSNPN and CDR2 is SVGIG (reference sequence). Here the CDR3 DNA reads TGTGCTGGCGGGGGGCAGGGAAACTATGGCTACACCTTC. This translates into CAGGGQGNYGYTF.